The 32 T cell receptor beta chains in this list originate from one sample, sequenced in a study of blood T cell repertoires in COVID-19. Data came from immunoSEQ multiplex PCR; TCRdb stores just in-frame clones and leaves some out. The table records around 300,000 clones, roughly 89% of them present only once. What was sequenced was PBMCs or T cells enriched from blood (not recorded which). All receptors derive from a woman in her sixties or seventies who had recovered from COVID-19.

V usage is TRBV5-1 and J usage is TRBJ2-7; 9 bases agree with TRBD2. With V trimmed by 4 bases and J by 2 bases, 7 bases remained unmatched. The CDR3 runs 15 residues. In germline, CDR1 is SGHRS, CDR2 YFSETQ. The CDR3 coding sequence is TGCGCCAGCAGCGGCACACTAGCGGGTGCCTACGAGCAGTACTTC. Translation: CASSGTLAGAYEQYF.

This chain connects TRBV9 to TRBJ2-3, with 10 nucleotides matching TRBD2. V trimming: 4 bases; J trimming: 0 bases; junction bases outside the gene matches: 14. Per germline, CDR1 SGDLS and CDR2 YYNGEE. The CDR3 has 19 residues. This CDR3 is CASSSQWLAGAPSTDTQYF. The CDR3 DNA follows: TGTGCCAGCAGCTCCCAGTGGCTAGCGGGGGCCCCTAGCACAGATACGCAGTATTTT.

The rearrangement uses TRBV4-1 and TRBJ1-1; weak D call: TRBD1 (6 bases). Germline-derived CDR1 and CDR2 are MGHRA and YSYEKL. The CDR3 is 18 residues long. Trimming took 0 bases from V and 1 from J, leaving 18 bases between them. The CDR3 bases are TGCGCCAGCAGCCAAGATATAAAGGGGGTAGGGAAGAACACTGAAGCTTTCTTT. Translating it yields CASSQDIKGVGKNTEAFF.

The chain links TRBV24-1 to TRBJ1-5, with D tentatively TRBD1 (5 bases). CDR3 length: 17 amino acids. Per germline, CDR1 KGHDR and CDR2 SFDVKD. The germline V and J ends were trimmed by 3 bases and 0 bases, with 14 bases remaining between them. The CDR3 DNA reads TGTGCCACCAGTGATATCCACCGACAGTATAGCAATCAGCCCCAGCATTTT. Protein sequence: CATSDIHRQYSNQPQHF.

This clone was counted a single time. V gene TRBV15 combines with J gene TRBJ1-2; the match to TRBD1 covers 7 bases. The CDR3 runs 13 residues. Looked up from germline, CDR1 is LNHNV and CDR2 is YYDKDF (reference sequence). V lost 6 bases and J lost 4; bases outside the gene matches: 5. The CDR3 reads CATREQGLYGYTF. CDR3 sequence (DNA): TGTGCCACCAGAGAACAGGGGCTCTATGGCTACACCTTC.

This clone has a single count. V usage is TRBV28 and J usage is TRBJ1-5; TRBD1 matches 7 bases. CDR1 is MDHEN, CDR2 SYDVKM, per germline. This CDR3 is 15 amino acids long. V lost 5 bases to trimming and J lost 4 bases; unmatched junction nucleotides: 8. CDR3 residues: CASSLIRDRNQPQHF. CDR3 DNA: TGTGCCAGCAGTCTTATCCGGGACAGAAATCAGCCCCAGCATTTT. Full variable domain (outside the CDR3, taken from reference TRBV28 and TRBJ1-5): DVKVTQSSRYLVKRTGEKVFLECVQDMDHENMFWYRQDPGLGLRLIYFSYDVKMKEKGDIPEGYSVSREKKERFSLILESASTNQTSMYLCASSLIRDRNQPQHFGDGTRLSIL.

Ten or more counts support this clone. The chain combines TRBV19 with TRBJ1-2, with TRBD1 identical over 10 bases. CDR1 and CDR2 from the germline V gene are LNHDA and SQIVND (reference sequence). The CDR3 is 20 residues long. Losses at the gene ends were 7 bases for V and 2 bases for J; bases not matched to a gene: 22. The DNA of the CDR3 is TGTGCCAGTAATAACAGGGCTGGGGACAGGGGTTTGATGGAGAACTATGGCTACACCTTC. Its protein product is CASNNRAGDRGLMENYGYTF.

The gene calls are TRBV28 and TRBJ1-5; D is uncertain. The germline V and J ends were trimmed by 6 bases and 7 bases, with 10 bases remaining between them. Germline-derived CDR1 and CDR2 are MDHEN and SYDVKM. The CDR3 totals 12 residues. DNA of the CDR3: TGTGCCAGCAGGCCAGGACTACAGCCCCAGCATTTT. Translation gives CASRPGLQPQHF. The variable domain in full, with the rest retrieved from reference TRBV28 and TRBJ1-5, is DVKVTQSSRYLVKRTGEKVFLECVQDMDHENMFWYRQDPGLGLRLIYFSYDVKMKEKGDIPEGYSVSREKKERFSLILESASTNQTSMYLCASRPGLQPQHFGDGTRLSIL.

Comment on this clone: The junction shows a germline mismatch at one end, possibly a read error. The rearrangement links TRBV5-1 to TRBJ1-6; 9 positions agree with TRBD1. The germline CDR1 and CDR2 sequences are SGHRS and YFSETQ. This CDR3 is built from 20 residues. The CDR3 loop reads CASSTADRGPPEPINSPLHF. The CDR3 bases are TGCGCGAGCAGCACGGCGGACAGGGGCCCACCAGAACCAATAAATTCACCCCTCCACTTT.

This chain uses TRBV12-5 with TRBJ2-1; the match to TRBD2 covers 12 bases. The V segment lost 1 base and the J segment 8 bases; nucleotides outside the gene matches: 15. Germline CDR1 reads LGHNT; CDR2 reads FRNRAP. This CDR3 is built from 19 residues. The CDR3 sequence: CASGLADLAGGPGRHEQFF. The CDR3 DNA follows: TGTGCTAGTGGTTTGGCCGACCTAGCGGGAGGGCCTGGTAGGCATGAGCAGTTCTTC.

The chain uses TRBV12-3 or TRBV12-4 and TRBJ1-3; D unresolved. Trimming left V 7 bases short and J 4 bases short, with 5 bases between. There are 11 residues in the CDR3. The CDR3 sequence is CASIQGNTIYF. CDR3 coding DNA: TGTGCCAGCATTCAGGGAAACACCATATATTTT.

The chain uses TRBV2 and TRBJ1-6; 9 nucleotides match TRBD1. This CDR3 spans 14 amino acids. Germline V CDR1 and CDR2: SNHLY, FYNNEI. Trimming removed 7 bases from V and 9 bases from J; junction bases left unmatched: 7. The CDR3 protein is CASTPGQGGSPLHF. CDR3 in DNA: TGTGCCAGCACACCGGGACAGGGTGGTTCACCCCTCCACTTT.

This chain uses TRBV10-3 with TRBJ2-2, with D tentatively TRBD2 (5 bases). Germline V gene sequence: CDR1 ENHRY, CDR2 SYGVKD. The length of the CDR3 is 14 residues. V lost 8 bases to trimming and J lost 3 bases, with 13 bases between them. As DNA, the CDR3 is TGTGCCATCCGCCAGAGCGGAGACACCGGGGAGCTGTTTTTT. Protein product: CAIRQSGDTGELFF.

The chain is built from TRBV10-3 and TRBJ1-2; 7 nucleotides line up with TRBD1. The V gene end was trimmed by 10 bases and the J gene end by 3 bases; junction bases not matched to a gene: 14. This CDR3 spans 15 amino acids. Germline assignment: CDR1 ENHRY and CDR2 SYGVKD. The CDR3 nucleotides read TGTGCCAGCCGGAGAACAGGGGAGAGAGACTATGGCTACACCTTC. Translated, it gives CASRRTGERDYGYTF.

CDR3 sequence reads: CASSRTGVDNNEQFF. The CDR3 DNA sequence: TGTGCCAGCAGCCGGACAGGGGTAGATAATAATGAGCAGTTCTTC. J is TRBJ2-1 and V is TRBV28, with 9 bases that match TRBD1. The CDR3 is 15 residues long. The ends lost 6 bases at V and 7 bases at J; junction bases unmatched: 10. Per the germline V gene, CDR1 is MDHEN and CDR2 is SYDVKM.

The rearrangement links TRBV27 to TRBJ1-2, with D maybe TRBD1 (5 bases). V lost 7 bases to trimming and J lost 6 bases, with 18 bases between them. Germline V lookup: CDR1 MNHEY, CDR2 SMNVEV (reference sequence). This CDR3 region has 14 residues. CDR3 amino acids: CASTPRGSPDGYTF. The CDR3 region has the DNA TGTGCCAGCACCCCCCGGGGGTCACCAGATGGCTACACCTTC.

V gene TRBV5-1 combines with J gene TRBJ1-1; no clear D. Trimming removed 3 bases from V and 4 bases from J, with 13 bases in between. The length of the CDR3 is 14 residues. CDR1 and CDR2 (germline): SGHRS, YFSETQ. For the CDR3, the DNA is TGCGCCAGCAGCTATGACACATACGGCACTGAAGCTTTCTTT. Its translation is CASSYDTYGTEAFF.

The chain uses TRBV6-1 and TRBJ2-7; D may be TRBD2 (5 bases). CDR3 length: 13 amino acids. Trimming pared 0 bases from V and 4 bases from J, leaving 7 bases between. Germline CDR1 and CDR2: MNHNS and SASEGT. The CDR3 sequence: CASSEAGVYEQYF. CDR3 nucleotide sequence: TGTGCCAGCAGTGAAGCGGGAGTATACGAGCAGTACTTC.

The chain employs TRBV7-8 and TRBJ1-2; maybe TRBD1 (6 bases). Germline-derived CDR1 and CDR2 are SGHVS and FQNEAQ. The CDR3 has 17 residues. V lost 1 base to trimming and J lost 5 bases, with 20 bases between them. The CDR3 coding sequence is TGTGCCAGCAGCTTAGGCTCGGATGGGGGCCGAATTTATGGCTACACCTTC. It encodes CASSLGSDGGRIYGYTF.

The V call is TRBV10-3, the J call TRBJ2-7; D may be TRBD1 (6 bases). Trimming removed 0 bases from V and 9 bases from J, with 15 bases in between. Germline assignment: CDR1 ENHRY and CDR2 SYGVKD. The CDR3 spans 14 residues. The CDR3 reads CAISESSRGSGQYF. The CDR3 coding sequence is TGTGCCATCAGTGAGTCGTCCAGGGGAAGTGGGCAGTACTTC.

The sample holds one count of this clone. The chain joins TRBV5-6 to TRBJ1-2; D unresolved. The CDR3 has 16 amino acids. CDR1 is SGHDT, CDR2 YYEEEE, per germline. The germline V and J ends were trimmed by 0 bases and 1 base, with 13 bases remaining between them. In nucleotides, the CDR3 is TGTGCCAGCAGCTTGGGTGGGTACGGGATTAACTATGGCTACACCTTC. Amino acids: CASSLGGYGINYGYTF.

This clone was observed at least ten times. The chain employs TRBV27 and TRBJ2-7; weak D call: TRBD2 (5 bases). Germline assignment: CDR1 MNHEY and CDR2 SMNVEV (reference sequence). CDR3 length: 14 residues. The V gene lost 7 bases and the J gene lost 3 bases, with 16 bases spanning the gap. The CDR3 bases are TGTGCCAGCAATGGCGCCGGGAAAAACTACGAGCAGTACTTC. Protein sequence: CASNGAGKNYEQYF.

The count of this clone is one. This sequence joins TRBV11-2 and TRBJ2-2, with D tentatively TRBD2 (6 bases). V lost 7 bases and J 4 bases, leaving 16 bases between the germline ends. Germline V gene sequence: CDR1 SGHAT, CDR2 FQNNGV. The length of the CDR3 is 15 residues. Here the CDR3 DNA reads TGTGCCAGCACCTCGCGAGCGGGTATCACCGGGGAGCTGTTTTTT. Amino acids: CASTSRAGITGELFF.

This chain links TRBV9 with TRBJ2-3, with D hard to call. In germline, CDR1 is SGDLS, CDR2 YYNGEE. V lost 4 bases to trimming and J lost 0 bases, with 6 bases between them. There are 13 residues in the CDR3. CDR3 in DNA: TGTGCCAGCAGCCCAACTAGCACAGATACGCAGTATTTT. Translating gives CASSPTSTDTQYF.

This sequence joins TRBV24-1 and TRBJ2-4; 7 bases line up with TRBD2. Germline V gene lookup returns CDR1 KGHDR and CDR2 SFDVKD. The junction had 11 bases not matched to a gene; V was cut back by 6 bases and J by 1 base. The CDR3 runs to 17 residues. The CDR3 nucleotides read TGTGCCACCAGTCCGGCGGGGCGGGGAGGGGCCAAAAACATTCAGTACTTC. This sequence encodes CATSPAGRGGAKNIQYF.

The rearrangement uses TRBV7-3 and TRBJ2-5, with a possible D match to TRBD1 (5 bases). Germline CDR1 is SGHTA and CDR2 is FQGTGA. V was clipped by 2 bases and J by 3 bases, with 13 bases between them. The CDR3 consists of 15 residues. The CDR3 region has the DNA TGTGCCAGCAGCTTAGGAAGGGGTCCCGAAGAGACCCAGTACTTC. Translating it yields CASSLGRGPEETQYF.

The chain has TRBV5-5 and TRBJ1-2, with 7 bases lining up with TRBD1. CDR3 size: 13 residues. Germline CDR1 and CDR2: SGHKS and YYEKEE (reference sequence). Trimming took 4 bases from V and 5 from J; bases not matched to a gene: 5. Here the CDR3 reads CASSNPTGYGYTF. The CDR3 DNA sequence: TGTGCCAGCAGCAACCCGACAGGGTATGGCTACACCTTC.

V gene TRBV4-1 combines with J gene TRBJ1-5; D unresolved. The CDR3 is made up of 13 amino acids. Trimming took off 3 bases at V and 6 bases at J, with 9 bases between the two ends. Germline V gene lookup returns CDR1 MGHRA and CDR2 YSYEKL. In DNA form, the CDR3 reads TGCGCCAGCAGCCAGGAGGAACTTCAGCCCCAGCATTTT. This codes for CASSQEELQPQHF.

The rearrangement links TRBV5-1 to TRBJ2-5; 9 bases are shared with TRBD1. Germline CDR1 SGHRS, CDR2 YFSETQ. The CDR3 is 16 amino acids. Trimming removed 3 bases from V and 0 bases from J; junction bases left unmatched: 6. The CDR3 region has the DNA TGCGCCAGCAGCTCCGGGACAGGGTTCTACCAAGAGACCCAGTACTTC. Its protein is CASSSGTGFYQETQYF.

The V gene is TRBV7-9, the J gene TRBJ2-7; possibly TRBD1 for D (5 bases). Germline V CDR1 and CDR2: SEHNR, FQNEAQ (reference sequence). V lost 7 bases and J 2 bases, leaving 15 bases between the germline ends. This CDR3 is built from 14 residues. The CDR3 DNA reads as TGTGCCAGCACCCCCCAGGGCCCGACCTACGAGCAGTACTTC. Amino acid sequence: CASTPQGPTYEQYF. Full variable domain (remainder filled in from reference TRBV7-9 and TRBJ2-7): DTGVSQNPRHKITKRGQNVTFRCDPISEHNRLYWYRQTLGQGPEFLTYFQNEAQLEKSRLLSDRFSAERPKGSFSTLEIQRTEQGDSAMYLCASTPQGPTYEQYFGPGTRLTVT.

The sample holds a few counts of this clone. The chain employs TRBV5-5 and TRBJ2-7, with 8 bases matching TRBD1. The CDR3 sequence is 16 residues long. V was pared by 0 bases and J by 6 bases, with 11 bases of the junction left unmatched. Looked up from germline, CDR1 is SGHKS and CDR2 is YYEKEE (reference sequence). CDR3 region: CASSLVGVRTGPEQYF. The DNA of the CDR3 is TGTGCCAGCAGCTTGGTAGGGGTGCGGACAGGGCCCGAGCAGTACTTC.

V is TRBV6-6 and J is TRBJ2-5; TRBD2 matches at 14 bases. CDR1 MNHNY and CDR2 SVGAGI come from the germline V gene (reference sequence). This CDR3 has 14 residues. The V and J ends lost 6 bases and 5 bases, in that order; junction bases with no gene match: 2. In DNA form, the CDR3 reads TGTGCCAGCAGCGGGACTAGCGGGGGCGAGACCCAGTACTTC. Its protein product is CASSGTSGGETQYF.